The 22 T cell receptor beta chains below come from one sample, sequenced in a study of blood T cell repertoires in COVID-19. Sequenced by immunoSEQ multiplex PCR; TCRdb stores in-frame clones only, minus some. The repertoire holds fewer than 300,000 clones, with more than 75% as singletons. The sample was peripheral blood. All receptors derive from a woman in her forties who had recovered from COVID-19.

The chain employs TRBV3-1 (or the pseudogene TRBV3-2) and TRBJ1-2; D is unclear. The CDR3 runs 12 residues. Per the germline V gene, CDR1 is LGHDT and CDR2 is YNNKEL (reference sequence). V dropped 4 bases and J dropped 7 bases, with 10 bases sitting between them. The CDR3 DNA reads as TGTGCCAGCAGCCGCGTCACGGGTGGCTACACCTTC. This encodes CASSRVTGGYTF.

In DNA form, the CDR3 reads TGTGCCAGCAGCTTAGGTTCTGCGCAGAACACTGAAGCTTTCTTT. Its translation: CASSLGSAQNTEAFF. This chain connects TRBV7-9 to TRBJ1-1; D gene ambiguous. The V end lost 1 base, the J end lost 1 base, and 10 bases lay between the germline ends. The germline V gene encodes CDR1 SEHNR and CDR2 FQNEAQ (reference sequence). The CDR3 is 15 residues long.

V gene TRBV6-5 combines with J gene TRBJ1-4, with 9 bases matching TRBD1. J was trimmed by 8 bases and V by 1 base; bases with no gene match: 5. The germline CDR1 and CDR2 sequences are MNHEY and SVGAGI. The CDR3 spans 15 residues. The CDR3 reads CASSYLGQGREKLFF. The CDR3 nucleotides read TGTGCCAGCAGTTACTTGGGACAGGGCAGGGAAAAACTGTTTTTT.

The chain carries TRBV7-2 and TRBJ2-7, with TRBD1 as a possible D gene (6 bases). The germline V gene has CDR1 SGHTA and CDR2 FQGNSA. The CDR3 runs 12 residues. The V gene lost 1 base and the J gene lost 6 bases, with 7 bases spanning the gap. The CDR3 DNA reads TGTGCCAGCAGCTTAGGGGACACCGAGCAGTACTTC. It is translated as CASSLGDTEQYF.

The sample holds one count of this clone. V and J are TRBV11-3 and TRBJ2-5; D is uncertain. The CDR3 runs 14 residues. Germline CDR1 is SGHNT and CDR2 is YENEEA. Trimming cost V 1 base and J 0 bases, with 6 bases left between them. The CDR3 protein is CASSLVRNQETQYF. For the CDR3, the DNA is TGTGCCAGCAGCTTAGTGCGCAACCAAGAGACCCAGTACTTC.

The rearrangement links TRBV7-9 to TRBJ1-2; the match to TRBD1 covers 7 bases. The CDR3 has 16 amino acids. CDR1 is SEHNR, CDR2 FQNEAQ, per germline (reference sequence). The V gene end was trimmed by 1 base and the J gene end by 8 bases; junction bases not matched to a gene: 13. CDR3 nucleotides: TGTGCCAGCAGCTTAGTCGGAGCAGGGGGAATTGGCGGCTACACCTTC. Residues: CASSLVGAGGIGGYTF.

This clone was detected many times. The gene calls are TRBV30 and TRBJ2-4, with 7 bases identical to TRBD2. This CDR3 spans 13 amino acids. The V and J ends lost 4 bases and 4 bases, in that order; junction bases with no gene match: 4. The germline CDR1 and CDR2 sequences are GTSNPN and SVGIG (reference sequence). Written as DNA, the CDR3 is TGTGCCTGGACCTGGGGGGGAAAAAACATTCAGTACTTC. Its protein is CAWTWGGKNIQYF.

The chain recombines TRBV4-1 with TRBJ2-4; 10 bases are a match to TRBD2. Germline V CDR1 and CDR2: MGHRA, YSYEKL. The CDR3 length is 14 residues. J gave up 10 bases and V 4 bases, and 7 bases lay outside the gene matches. CDR3 nucleotides: TGCGCCAGCAGCCCCCGAGGACTAGCGGCTATTCAGTACTTC. Its translation is CASSPRGLAAIQYF.

Points on this clone: The same CDR3 also results from other DNA sequences found in this sample. This chain links TRBV6-5 with TRBJ1-2, with D possibly TRBD1 on 5 matching bases. Germline-derived CDR1 and CDR2 are MNHEY and SVGAGI. Trimming stripped 2 bases from V and 3 bases from J, with 7 bases between. The CDR3 sequence is 13 residues long. The CDR3 spells CASSYGGDYGYTF. In DNA form, the CDR3 reads TGTGCCAGCAGTTACGGGGGGGACTATGGCTACACCTTC.

This chain joins TRBV5-1 and TRBJ1-6; D gene unclear. The CDR3 consists of 14 residues. The germline CDR1 and CDR2 sequences are SGHRS and YFSETQ. The V gene lost 2 bases and the J gene lost 7 bases, with 10 bases spanning the gap. CDR3 sequence reads: CASSLRGRNSPLHF. As DNA, the CDR3 is TGCGCCAGCAGCTTACGAGGGCGGAATTCACCCCTCCACTTT.

The rearrangement uses TRBV10-1 and TRBJ1-5; TRBD1 is a possible D gene (6 bases). CDR1 and CDR2 from the germline V gene are WNHNN and SYGVQD (reference sequence). V lost 3 bases and J 5 bases, leaving 14 bases between the germline ends. The CDR3 has 15 amino acids. The DNA for the CDR3 is TGCGCCAGCAGTGATCCCCCGGACAGTCATCAGCCCCAGCATTTT. Translation: CASSDPPDSHQPQHF.

The CDR3 loop reads CASSVEDRGRNYGYTF. As DNA, the CDR3 is TGTGCCAGCAGCGTAGAGGACAGGGGCCGAAACTATGGCTACACCTTC. The chain links TRBV9 to TRBJ1-2; 9 bases agree with TRBD1. The V segment lost 0 bases and the J segment 2 bases; nucleotides outside the gene matches: 5. Germline assignment: CDR1 SGDLS and CDR2 YYNGEE. CDR3 length equals 16 residues.

This clone was seen only once. This chain joins TRBV7-3 and TRBJ2-6; weak D call: TRBD1 (6 bases). Germline V gives CDR1 SGHTA, CDR2 FQGTGA. This CDR3 has 15 residues. V was trimmed by 5 bases and J by 2 bases, leaving 10 bases between them. The DNA for the CDR3 is TGTGCCAGCAGCCGACCAGGGGCTGGGGCCAACGTCCTGACTTTC. It specifies CASSRPGAGANVLTF.

The chain recombines TRBV7-2 with TRBJ2-1; D perhaps matches TRBD2 (7 bases). Germline values: CDR1 SGHTA, CDR2 FQGNSA. Trimming removed 1 base at V and 9 bases at J, with 13 bases between. This CDR3 region has 14 residues. Here the CDR3 DNA reads TGTGCCAGCAGCTTAGTGGGGGAGGGGGGTGAGCAGTTCTTC. Translation: CASSLVGEGGEQFF.

This rearrangement joins TRBV5-6 to TRBJ2-7; TRBD1 is a possible D gene (5 bases). Germline CDR1 and CDR2: SGHDT and YYEEEE. The CDR3 has 15 amino acids. Trimming cost V 0 bases and J 7 bases, with 17 bases left between them. The CDR3 reads CASSLAQGIRSEQYF. CDR3 DNA: TGTGCCAGCAGCTTGGCCCAGGGAATTAGGAGTGAGCAGTACTTC.

The V and J genes are TRBV6-2 or TRBV6-3 and TRBJ2-5, with 7 nucleotides matching TRBD2. The CDR3 covers 12 residues. Trimming at V came to 6 bases and at J to 10 bases, leaving 8 bases not matched to a gene. CDR1 and CDR2 (germline): MNHEY, SVGEGT. For the CDR3, the DNA is TGTGCCAGCAGCCGCGGGGGATTGGGCCAGTACTTC. Its protein product is CASSRGGLGQYF.

The chain couples TRBV6-2 or TRBV6-3 to TRBJ2-1; TRBD1 matches at 9 bases. The junction had 9 bases not matched to a gene; V was cut back by 5 bases and J by 7 bases. CDR3 length equals 15 residues. Germline CDR1 reads MNHEY; CDR2 reads SVGEGT. CDR3: CASSPLQGAGNEQFF. CDR3 nucleotides: TGTGCCAGCAGTCCGTTACAGGGGGCGGGGAATGAGCAGTTCTTC.

V usage is TRBV18 and J usage is TRBJ2-7, with 7 nucleotides matching TRBD1. Germline V gives CDR1 KGHSH, CDR2 LQKENI. J was trimmed by 1 base and V by 4 bases; bases with no gene match: 4. The CDR3 spans 14 residues. This chain's CDR3 is CASSLGGGSYEQYF. In DNA, the CDR3 is TGTGCCAGCTCACTAGGGGGCGGATCCTACGAGCAGTACTTC.

This sequence joins TRBV6-1 and TRBJ2-2, with 16 bases aligning to TRBD2. This CDR3 region has 18 residues. The V gene's germline CDR1 is MNHNS and CDR2 SASEGT. The V segment lost 4 bases and the J segment 0 bases; nucleotides outside the gene matches: 2. CDR3 protein: CASSGGLAGGANTGELFF. The CDR3 region has the DNA TGTGCCAGCAGTGGGGGACTAGCGGGAGGGGCGAACACCGGGGAGCTGTTTTTT.

The CDR3 region is CASSYSRLAGKQQYF. CDR3 in DNA: TGTGCCAGCAGTTACTCGAGGCTAGCGGGGAAGCAGCAGTACTTC. The V gene is TRBV6-6, the J gene TRBJ2-7; the match to TRBD2 covers 9 bases. The V and J ends lost 0 bases and 8 bases, in that order; junction bases with no gene match: 8. Germline CDR1 is MNHNY and CDR2 is SVGAGI (reference sequence). The CDR3 loop spans 15 amino acids.

The count of this clone is one. The V gene is TRBV6-5, the J gene TRBJ1-5, with D possibly being TRBD1 (5 bases). From germline, CDR1 is MNHEY and CDR2 SVGAGI. V lost 5 bases to trimming and J lost 4 bases, with 12 bases between them. The CDR3 is 14 residues long. CDR3 in amino acids: CASSPPGGNQPQHF. CDR3 in DNA: TGTGCCAGCAGTCCCCCGGGGGGGAATCAGCCCCAGCATTTT.

This clone was picked up a small number of times. This chain uses TRBV7-9 with TRBJ2-2; TRBD2 agrees at 8 bases. Germline loops: CDR1 SEHNR, CDR2 FQNEAQ (reference sequence). V shed 5 bases, J shed 6 bases, and the junction held 8 bases outside the gene matches. CDR3 length: 15 amino acids. The CDR3, as DNA: TGTGCCAGCAGCCCACCGGGACTAGGGGCCGGGGAGCTGTTTTTT. Its protein is CASSPPGLGAGELFF.